Listed below are T cell receptor beta chains from one sample, sequenced in a study of shared clonotypes between healthy human individuals. Only in-frame clones appear in the TCRdb table, and some are missing; sequencing was by immunoSEQ multiplex PCR. Seen here are some 2 million clones, 85% to 95% observed once, and the top ten hold 0.13%. Specimen: naive CD4+ T cells sorted from blood. All receptors come from a man between 18 and 35 years old in good health. Each CDR3 is given with its conserved first and last residue. Fields, in order: J gene, CDR3 length, clone size, V gene, CDR3 protein. Not every row has a clone size; where given, it reads once, few, many or a size class.

TRBJ2-1,15,NA,TRBV5-1,CASSVVGQQPNEQFF
TRBJ1-4,14,NA,TRBV27,CASSPGTVREKLFF
TRBJ2-2,13,NA,TRBV18,CASSYREAGELFF
TRBJ2-7,16,NA,TRBV5-1,CASTFGTGTGGYEQYF
TRBJ1-6,16,NA,TRBV13,CASSLFRGSVRSPLHF
TRBJ1-3,15,NA,TRBV6-1,CASSGQDESGNTIYF
TRBJ2-6,15,NA,TRBV7-2,CASSLYNSGANVLTF
TRBJ1-2,14,NA,TRBV28,CASRSRDRYYGYTF
TRBJ1-1,15,NA,TRBV5-4,CASSHGDRVNTEAFF
TRBJ2-3,17,NA,TRBV4-1,CASSQEWAGGFKDTQYF
TRBJ1-1,12,NA,TRBV18,CASSPRRTEAFF
TRBJ1-6,14,NA,TRBV28,CASRLGRINSPLHF
TRBJ1-1,14,NA,TRBV5-4,CASSFGYMNTEAFF
TRBJ1-1,12,NA,TRBV6-5,CASSRRGTEAFF
TRBJ2-7,11,NA,TRBV28,CASGRGYEQYF
TRBJ1-2,18,NA,TRBV7-6,CASSLAHATGGGNYGYTF
TRBJ1-4,15,NA,TRBV5-4,CASSKTGGPNEKLFF
TRBJ1-2,12,NA,TRBV6-1,CASIGQGYGYTF
TRBJ2-7,14,NA,TRBV29-1,CSVGGGRKSYEQYF
TRBJ1-2,11,few,TRBV6-1,CASSDLDGYTF
TRBJ2-5,16,NA,TRBV5-1,CASSLAGLAGGETQYF
TRBJ2-5,14,NA,TRBV6-5,CASSPRQGVKTQYF
TRBJ1-1,15,NA,TRBV4-2,CASSRPGLADTEAFF
TRBJ1-1,13,NA,TRBV6-5,CASRFTGGARAFF
TRBJ2-2,16,NA,TRBV5-4,CASSFPPSGGVGELFF
TRBJ1-4,13,NA,TRBV2,CASRRVGNEKLFF
TRBJ2-5,13,NA,TRBV10-3,CAISEGRGETQYF
TRBJ2-5,13,NA,TRBV25-1,CASSGGLEETQYF
TRBJ2-7,14,once,TRBV19,CASSRQGARSEQYF
TRBJ1-2,14,NA,TRBV28,CASSLLGQSYGYTF
TRBJ2-3,14,NA,TRBV9,CASSVSRFTDTQYF
TRBJ1-3,14,NA,TRBV6-6,CASRDREGGNTIYF
TRBJ1-5,14,once,TRBV7-2,CASSLFREKEAQHF
TRBJ2-7,14,NA,TRBV27,CASRRGSSSYEQYF
TRBJ1-5,15,NA,TRBV7-8,CASSKRTGLDQPQHF
TRBJ2-1,14,NA,TRBV30,CASRASGTYNEQFF
TRBJ1-2,13,NA,TRBV30,CAWTLRSPYGYTF
TRBJ2-7,13,NA,TRBV2,CASQEWGSYEQYF
TRBJ1-1,15,NA,TRBV6-5,CASTKAGGAVTEAFF
TRBJ1-3,15,NA,TRBV2,CASSEASVSGNTIYF
TRBJ2-7,13,NA,TRBV5-4,CASSYTGSYEQYF
TRBJ1-2,17,NA,TRBV9,CASSVGLEGAMKNGYTF
TRBJ2-1,16,NA,TRBV10-2,CASSESGWDIYNEQFF
TRBJ2-3,14,NA,TRBV6-5,CASSPGKGTDTQYF